Detailed here is one TCR beta chain. No antigen is known for it. Via template switching, UMIs carrying a 6-nucleotide sample barcode were introduced. TCRdb re-called the 5' RACE reads and catalogs CDR3 proteins one per entry, DNA excluded. The listing records fewer than 400,000 distinct CDR3 sequences. This record comes from a study of monozygotic twins with inflammatory bowel disease. Study conclusions and caveats: Other individuals had fewer clonotypes in common with IBD patients than with healthy twins, especially with disease activity.

The CDR3 runs 15 residues. Germline V gene data show CDR1 as SEHNR and CDR2 as FQNEAQ (reference sequence). Donors each gave around 2.6 ml of blood. The chain carries TRBV7-9 and TRBJ2-5; absent DNA, TCRdb's TRBD2 call cannot be checked. The sample taken for sequencing was blood. This TCR was recovered from a human donor with ulcerative colitis or Crohn's disease, or a healthy co-twin of an affected twin (not recorded which). The CDR3: CASSLGTRVQETQYF.